Listed below are T cell receptor beta chains from one sample, sequenced in a study of blood T cell repertoires in COVID-19. TCRdb keeps only in-frame clones here, not all; method: immunoSEQ multiplex PCR. The top ten hold roughly 0.97% of the sample, which has approximately 360,000 clones, 88% seen once. Source material: PBMCs or T cells enriched from blood (not recorded which). Receptor source: a woman aged 30 to 39 with acute COVID-19. Each CDR3 is given with its conserved first and last residue. Fields, in order: D gene, clone size, J gene, V gene, CDR3 protein, CDR3 DNA. A D gene is named only where the DNA matches it firmly. Part of the rows lack a size; the others show once, few, many or a class for expanded clones.

- | - | TRBJ1-1 | TRBV11-1 | CASSPQNTEAFF | TGTGCCAGCAGCCCCCAAAACACTGAAGCTTTCTTT
TRBD1 | - | TRBJ1-1 | TRBV10-3 | CAISVQGRTEAFF | TGTGCCATCAGTGTACAGGGGCGCACTGAAGCTTTCTTT
- | - | TRBJ2-3 | TRBV29-1 | CSVRTGFSTDTQYF | TGCAGCGTTAGAACAGGGTTTAGCACAGATACGCAGTATTTT
TRBD1 | - | TRBJ2-3 | TRBV4-3 | CASSQDGGTGAETSTDTQYF | TGCGCCAGCAGCCAAGACGGAGGGACAGGGGCGGAAACCAGCACAGATACGCAGTATTTT
- | - | TRBJ2-3 | TRBV11-2 | CASSPRLGVHGMVPDTQYF | TGTGCCAGCAGCCCCCGCCTGGGAGTCCATGGCATGGTCCCAGATACGCAGTATTTT
TRBD2 | once | TRBJ2-5 | TRBV7-2 | CASTIVWGGGGPQETQYF | TGTGCCAGCACCATAGTCTGGGGTGGCGGGGGGCCCCAAGAGACCCAGTACTTC
TRBD2 | - | TRBJ2-1 | TRBV3-1/TRBV3-2 | CASSQDGIAGALNEQFF | TGTGCCAGCAGCCAAGATGGGATAGCGGGGGCGCTCAATGAGCAGTTCTTC
- | - | TRBJ2-5 | TRBV7-2 | CASSRAGVETQYF | TGTGCCAGCAGCCGGGCAGGGGTGGAGACCCAGTACTTC
- | - | TRBJ1-4 | TRBV27 | CASSPIGGKLFF | TGTGCCAGCAGTCCTATCGGCGGGAAACTGTTTTTT
TRBD1 | - | TRBJ2-7 | TRBV5-1 | CASSDPGQAYEQYF | TGCGCCAGCAGCGACCCGGGACAGGCTTACGAGCAGTACTTC
TRBD1 | - | TRBJ2-7 | TRBV5-1 | CASSSGTGSYEQYF | TGCGCCAGCAGCTCCGGGACAGGGTCCTACGAGCAGTACTTC